Listed below are T cell receptor beta chains from one sample, sequenced in a study of T cells in Graves' hyperthyroidism and ophthalmopathy. Using its own MiXCR run on the multiplex PCR reads, TCRdb lists one record per CDR3 protein. The data show approximately 740,000 distinct CDR3 sequences, roughly 15% seen once. Sequenced input: blood. The source is a woman aged 18 to 35 with Graves' hyperthyroidism. CDR3s include the opening cysteine and the closing phenylalanine or tryptophan.

V gene: TRBV25-1; CDR3 protein: CASSETGVLSDTQYF
V gene: TRBV7-2; CDR3 protein: CASSFRRSGLAGGPQETQYF
V gene: TRBV7-9; CDR3 protein: CASSLSSAPSPGDNEQFF
V gene: TRBV20-1; CDR3 protein: CSARFRGDTEAFF
V gene: TRBV3-1; CDR3 protein: CASSQVLGEQYF
V gene: TRBV20-1; CDR3 protein: CSARDRGRGSTDTQYF
V gene: TRBV18; CDR3 protein: CASSSRDVGEQYF
V gene: TRBV30; CDR3 protein: CAWRGDMSSYEQYF
V gene: TRBV7-2; CDR3 protein: CASSSRGGIYQTEAFF
V gene: TRBV4-1; CDR3 protein: CASSQGRQGRTEAFF
V gene: TRBV30; CDR3 protein: CAWRSRAQGDYEQYF
V gene: TRBV15; CDR3 protein: CATSRSIIPAGTTNEKLFF
V gene: TRBV7-9; CDR3 protein: CASSFRGAIEQYF
V gene: TRBV18; CDR3 protein: CASSPGGQMMNTEAFF
V gene: TRBV11-2; CDR3 protein: CASSLISGEGKFF
V gene: TRBV6-1; CDR3 protein: CASSRPAGNNEQFF
V gene: TRBV11-3; CDR3 protein: CASSLGEIYLETQYF
V gene: TRBV12-3/TRBV12-4; CDR3 protein: CASSQPGQGLAKNIQYF
V gene: TRBV12-3/TRBV12-4; CDR3 protein: CASSLVASGRAKQFF
V gene: TRBV27; CDR3 protein: CASSTTRGQRFRAFF
V gene: TRBV2; CDR3 protein: CASKDRVYNEQFF
V gene: TRBV18; CDR3 protein: CASSPAVWELAGDQETQYF
V gene: TRBV19; CDR3 protein: CASSLSVSNQPQHF
V gene: TRBV7-7; CDR3 protein: CASSLTVWGEQYF
V gene: TRBV7-8; CDR3 protein: CASSLRVQGDTQYF
V gene: TRBV13; CDR3 protein: CASSPQGAAGELFF
V gene: TRBV28; CDR3 protein: CASSFGRGGSGANVLTF
V gene: TRBV30; CDR3 protein: CAWSVRGRGPNQPQHF
V gene: TRBV9; CDR3 protein: CASSTRGQGFYNEQFF
V gene: TRBV20-1; CDR3 protein: CSARRPSTNEKLFF
V gene: TRBV6-1; CDR3 protein: CASRVSMGQMNTEAFF
V gene: TRBV9; CDR3 protein: CASSVATAPNTEAFF
V gene: TRBV12-3/TRBV12-4; CDR3 protein: CASSLGRRSPYEQYF
V gene: TRBV3-1; CDR3 protein: CASSRGAGGTYEQYF
V gene: TRBV11-2; CDR3 protein: CASSGLAGVTDTQYF
V gene: TRBV28; CDR3 protein: CANSSPRGASRDTQYF
V gene: TRBV7-3; CDR3 protein: CASSPPRGPSSGANVLTF
V gene: TRBV20-1; CDR3 protein: CSAIIQQLARDYTINEQFF
V gene: TRBV6-1; CDR3 protein: CASSAGTSGFYEQYF
V gene: TRBV30; CDR3 protein: CACPRESEQYF
V gene: TRBV27; CDR3 protein: CASSLRGQYYEQYF
V gene: TRBV18; CDR3 protein: CASSPLGEELFF
V gene: TRBV6-1; CDR3 protein: CASRKSPQGSSGNTIYF
V gene: TRBV7-8; CDR3 protein: CASSLLVPGQETQYF
V gene: TRBV6-2/TRBV6-3; CDR3 protein: CASHRDPRGNTEAFF